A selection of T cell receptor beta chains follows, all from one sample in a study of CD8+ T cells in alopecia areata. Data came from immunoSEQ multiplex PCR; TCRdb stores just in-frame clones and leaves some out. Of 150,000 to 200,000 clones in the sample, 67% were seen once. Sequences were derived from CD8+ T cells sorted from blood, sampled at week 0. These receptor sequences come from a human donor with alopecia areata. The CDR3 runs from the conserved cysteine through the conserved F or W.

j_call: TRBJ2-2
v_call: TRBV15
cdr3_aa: CATSKDFANTGELFF

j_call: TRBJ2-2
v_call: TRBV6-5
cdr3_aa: CASSSGGHPPPGELFF

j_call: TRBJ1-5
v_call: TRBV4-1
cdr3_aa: CASSQDPAGWFDQPQHF

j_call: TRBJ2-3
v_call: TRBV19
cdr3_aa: CAADSGDTDTQYF

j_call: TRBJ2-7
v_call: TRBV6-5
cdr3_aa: CASSYGQGGSEQYF

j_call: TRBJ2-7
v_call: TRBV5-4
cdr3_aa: CASSFRQGGPYEQYF

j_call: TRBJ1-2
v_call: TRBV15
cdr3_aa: CATSLEGGNYGYTF

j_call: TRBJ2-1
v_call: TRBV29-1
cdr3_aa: CSVLAGGLYNEQFF

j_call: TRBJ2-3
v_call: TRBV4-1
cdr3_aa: CASSEPGTVTDTQYF

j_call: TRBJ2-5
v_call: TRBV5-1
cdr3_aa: CASTLAGETQYF

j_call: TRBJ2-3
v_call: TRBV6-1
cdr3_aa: CASKLGSRTDTQYF

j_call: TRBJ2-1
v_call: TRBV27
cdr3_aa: CASSWTQTIREQFF

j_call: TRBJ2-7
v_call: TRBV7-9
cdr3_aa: CASSSGTGGYEQYF

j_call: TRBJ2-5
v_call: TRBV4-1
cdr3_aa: CASSHPKTRDHQETQYF

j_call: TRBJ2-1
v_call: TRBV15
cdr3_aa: CATSRQYNEQFF

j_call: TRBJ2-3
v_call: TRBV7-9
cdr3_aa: CASSLEQADTQYF

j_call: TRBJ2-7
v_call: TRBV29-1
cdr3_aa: CSVGSGFRGEQYF

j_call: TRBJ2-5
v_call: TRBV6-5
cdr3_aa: CASSPSGGHGETQYF

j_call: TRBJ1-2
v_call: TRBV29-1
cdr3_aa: CSVHLGGGRRYGYTF

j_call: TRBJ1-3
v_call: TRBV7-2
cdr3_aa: CASSLVRGQGGAGNTIYF

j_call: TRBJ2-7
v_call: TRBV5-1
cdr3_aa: CASSLGRSEQYF

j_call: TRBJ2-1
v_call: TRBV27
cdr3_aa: CASGPPRGKKFF

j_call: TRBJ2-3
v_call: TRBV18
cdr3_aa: CASSAPGPDTQYF

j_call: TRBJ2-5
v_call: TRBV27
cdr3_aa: CASSLYPPGDADQETQYF

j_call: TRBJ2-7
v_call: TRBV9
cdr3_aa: CASSVGRSPYEQYF

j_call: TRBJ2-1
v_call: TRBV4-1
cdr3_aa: CASSQVPGSSYNEQFF

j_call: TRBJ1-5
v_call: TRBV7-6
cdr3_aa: CASSPSGTGNQPQHF

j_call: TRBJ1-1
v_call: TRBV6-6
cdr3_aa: CASREPGEEKGAFF

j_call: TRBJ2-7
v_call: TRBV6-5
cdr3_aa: CASSYSSSLPYEQYF

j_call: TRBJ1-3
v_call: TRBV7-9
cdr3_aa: CASSITDQGSGNTIYF

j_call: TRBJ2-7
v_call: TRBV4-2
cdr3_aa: CASSQVGDRGPEQYF

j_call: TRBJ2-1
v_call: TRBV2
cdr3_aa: CASRIVYNEQFF

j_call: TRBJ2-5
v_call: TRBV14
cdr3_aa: CASSQDKRYLQETQYF

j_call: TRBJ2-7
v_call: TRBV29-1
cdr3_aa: CSVPGVGYEQYF

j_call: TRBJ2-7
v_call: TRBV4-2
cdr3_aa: CASSPYRDSYEQYF

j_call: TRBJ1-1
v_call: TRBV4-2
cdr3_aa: CASSQVSMNTEAFF

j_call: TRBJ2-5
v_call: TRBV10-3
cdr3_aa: CAITWDPEETQYF

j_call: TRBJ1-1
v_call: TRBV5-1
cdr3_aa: CASSLARGVNTEAFF

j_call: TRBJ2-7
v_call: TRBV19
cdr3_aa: CASSPLGDSYEQYF

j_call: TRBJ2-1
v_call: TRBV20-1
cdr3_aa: CSAAPLGEQFF

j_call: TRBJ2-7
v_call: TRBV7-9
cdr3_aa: CASSPGRYYEQYF